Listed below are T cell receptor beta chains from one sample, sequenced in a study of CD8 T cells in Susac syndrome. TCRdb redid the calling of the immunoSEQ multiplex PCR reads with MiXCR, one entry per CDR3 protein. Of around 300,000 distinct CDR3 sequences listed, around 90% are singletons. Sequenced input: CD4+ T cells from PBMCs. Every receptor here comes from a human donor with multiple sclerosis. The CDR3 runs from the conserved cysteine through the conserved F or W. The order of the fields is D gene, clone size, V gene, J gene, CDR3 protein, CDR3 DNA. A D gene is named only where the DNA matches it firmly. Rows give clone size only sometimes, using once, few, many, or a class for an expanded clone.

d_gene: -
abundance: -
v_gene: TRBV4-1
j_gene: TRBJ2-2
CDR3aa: CAMPLDPPDGFAGELFF
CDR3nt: TGCGCCATGCCACTTGACCCCCCGGACGGGTTCGCCGGGGAGCTGTTTTTT

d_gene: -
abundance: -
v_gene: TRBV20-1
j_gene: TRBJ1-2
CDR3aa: CSASASGRPGGYGYTF
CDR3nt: TGCAGTGCTAGTGCCTCGGGACGGCCGGGGGGCTATGGCTACACCTTC

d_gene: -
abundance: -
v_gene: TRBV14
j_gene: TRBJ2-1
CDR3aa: CASSHSPPRSDADEQFF
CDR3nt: TGTGCCAGCAGCCATTCTCCCCCTAGGAGTGATGCCGATGAGCAGTTCTTC

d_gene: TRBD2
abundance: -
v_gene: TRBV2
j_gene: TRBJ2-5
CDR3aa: CASRVGLQETQYF
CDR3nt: TGTGCCAGCAGGGTGGGACTACAAGAGACCCAGTACTTC

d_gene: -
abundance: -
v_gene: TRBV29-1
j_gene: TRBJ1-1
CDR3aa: CSAYSAAMNTEAFF
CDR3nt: TGCAGCGCCTACTCGGCAGCTATGAACACTGAAGCTTTCTTT

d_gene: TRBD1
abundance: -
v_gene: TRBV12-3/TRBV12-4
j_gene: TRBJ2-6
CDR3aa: CASSSGQGVPGANVLTF
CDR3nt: TGTGCCAGCAGTTCAGGGCAGGGGGTACCTGGGGCCAACGTCCTGACTTTC

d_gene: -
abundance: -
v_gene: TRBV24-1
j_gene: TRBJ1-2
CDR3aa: CATSDFPRGNGYTF
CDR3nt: TGTGCCACCAGTGATTTCCCCAGGGGAAATGGCTACACCTTC

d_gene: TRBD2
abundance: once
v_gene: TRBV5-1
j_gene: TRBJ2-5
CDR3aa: CASSQGRTSGSRETQYF
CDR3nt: TGCGCCAGCAGCCAGGGCCGGACTAGCGGGAGTCGGGAGACCCAGTACTTC

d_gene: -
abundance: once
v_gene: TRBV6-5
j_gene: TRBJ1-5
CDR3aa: CASSPRQLNQPQHF
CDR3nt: TGTGCCAGCAGCCCCCGACAGCTCAATCAGCCCCAGCATTTT

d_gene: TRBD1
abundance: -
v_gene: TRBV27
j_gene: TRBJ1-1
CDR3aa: CASRGWTGNTEAFF
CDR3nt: TGTGCCAGCCGGGGATGGACAGGGAACACTGAAGCTTTCTTT

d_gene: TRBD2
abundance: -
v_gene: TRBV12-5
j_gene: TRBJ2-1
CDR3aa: CASGLGTSGSTLYNEQFF
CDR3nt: TGTGCTAGTGGTTTGGGGACTAGCGGGAGTACCCTTTACAATGAGCAGTTCTTC

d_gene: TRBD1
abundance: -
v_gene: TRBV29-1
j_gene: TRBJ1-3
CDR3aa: CSVEEGQGAGNTIYF
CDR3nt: TGCAGCGTTGAGGAAGGACAGGGGGCTGGAAACACCATATATTTT

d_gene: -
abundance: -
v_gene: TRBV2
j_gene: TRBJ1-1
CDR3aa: CASSESPGRENTEAFF
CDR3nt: TGTGCCAGCAGTGAAAGCCCCGGGAGGGAGAACACTGAAGCTTTCTTT

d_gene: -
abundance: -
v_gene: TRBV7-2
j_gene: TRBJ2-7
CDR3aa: CASSLRTLPKQYF
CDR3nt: TGTGCCAGCAGCTTAAGAACCTTACCCAAGCAGTACTTC

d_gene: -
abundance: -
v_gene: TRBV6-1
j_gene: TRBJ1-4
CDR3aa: CASRNGRGPTNEKLFF
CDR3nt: TGTGCCAGCAGGAATGGCAGGGGTCCGACTAATGAAAAACTGTTTTTT

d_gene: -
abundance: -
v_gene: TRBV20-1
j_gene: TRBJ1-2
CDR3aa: CSAPGSNYGYTF
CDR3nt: TGCAGTGCCCCGGGGAGTAACTATGGCTACACCTTC